What follows are 22 T cell receptor beta chains derived from one specimen sequenced in a study of cytomegalovirus exposure and HLA in healthy donors. The PCR made use of 60 Vbeta and 13 Jbeta primers. Clones were read by immunoSEQ multiplex PCR, and TCRdb kept only the in-frame ones, dropping some. In the table there are around 150,000 clones, around 76% of which are singletons. Sequencing used PBMCs. Receptors originate from a female donor in good health and CMV-seronegative.

The J gene is TRBJ2-3, the V gene TRBV5-5; D might be TRBD1 (6 bases). This CDR3 contains 16 residues. Trimming cost V 0 bases and J 0 bases, with 11 bases left between them. Germline CDR1 reads SGHKS; CDR2 reads YYEKEE (reference sequence). CDR3 in amino acids: CASSLVGTTSTDTQYF. The DNA of the CDR3 is TGTGCCAGCAGCTTGGTAGGGACAACGAGCACAGATACGCAGTATTTT. Supplemented by reference TRBV5-5 and TRBJ2-3, the full variable domain reads DAGVTQSPTHLIKTRGQQVTLRCSPISGHKSVSWYQQVLGQGPQFIFQYYEKEERGRGNFPDRFSARQFPNYSSELNVNALLLGDSALYLCASSLVGTTSTDTQYFGPGTRLTVL.

This clone came up a few times. The J gene is TRBJ1-1, the V gene TRBV27; D ambiguous. The CDR3 is 13 amino acids. Trimming cost V 1 base and J 1 base, with 4 bases left between them. Germline lookup yields CDR1 MNHEY and CDR2 SMNVEV (reference sequence). The CDR3: CASSLWANTEAFF. The CDR3 DNA reads TGTGCCAGCAGTTTATGGGCGAACACTGAAGCTTTCTTT.

V usage is TRBV5-4 and J usage is TRBJ2-2; D is possibly TRBD1 (6 bases). Germline CDR1 reads SGHNT; CDR2 reads YYREEE (reference sequence). With 5 bases removed from V and 4 bases from J, the gap between germline ends came to 6 bases. The CDR3 has 12 amino acids. CDR3 DNA sequence: TGTGCCAGCAGACAGGGCACCGGGGAGCTGTTTTTT. Translated, it gives CASRQGTGELFF.

Turning to this clone: A much larger clone sits a single nucleotide away, making a read error possible. This chain joins TRBV5-6 and TRBJ1-1; 8 bases agree with TRBD1. This CDR3 region has 13 residues. Unmatched junction bases numbered 4, after V lost 5 bases and J lost 4 bases. Germline CDR1 and CDR2: SGHDT and YYEEEE. CDR3 in DNA: TGTGCCAGCAGGTTACAGGGGGGCACTGAAGCTTTCTTT. Its protein product is CASRLQGGTEAFF. Looking up the rest from reference TRBV5-6 and TRBJ1-1 gives the full variable domain: DAGVTQSPTHLIKTRGQQVTLRCSPKSGHDTVSWYQQALGQGPQFIFQYYEEEERQRGNFPDRFSGHQFPNYSSELNVNALLLGDSALYLCASRLQGGTEAFFGQGTRLTVV.

The chain links TRBV29-1 to TRBJ1-2; a possible D gene is TRBD1 (6 bases). The CDR3 length is 13 residues. CDR1 is SQVTM, CDR2 ANQGSEA, per germline. Trimming removed 7 bases at V and 1 base at J, with 13 bases between. The CDR3 is CSGWDIINYGYTF. The CDR3 nucleotides are TGCAGCGGGTGGGACATAATTAACTATGGCTACACCTTC.

This clone came up a few times. The chain is built from TRBV5-4 and TRBJ1-6; 7 bases are a match to TRBD1. V shed 5 bases and J 5 bases; nucleotides not matched to a gene: 13. CDR1 and CDR2 (germline): SGHNT, YYREEE (reference sequence). This CDR3 comprises 17 residues. The CDR3 spells CASRPSEVRGHNSPLHF. CDR3 nucleotides: TGTGCCAGCAGACCTTCTGAGGTTAGGGGGCATAATTCACCCCTCCACTTT.

CDR3 nucleotides: TGTGCCAGCAGTTACTCGGGACAGCCAAGGTATCCCCTCCACTTT. It is translated as CASSYSGQPRYPLHF. The V gene is TRBV6-5, the J gene TRBJ1-6, with 7 positions matching TRBD1. Germline CDR1 MNHEY, CDR2 SVGAGI. There are 15 residues in the CDR3. V dropped 0 bases and J dropped 13; count of bases not matched to a gene: 9.

This chain joins TRBV5-1 and TRBJ1-1; D call uncertain. Per the germline V gene, CDR1 is SGHRS and CDR2 is YFSETQ. The length of the CDR3 is 15 residues. V lost 2 bases to trimming and J lost 6 bases, with 17 bases between them. The CDR3 protein is CASSFGQLEVAEAFF. In DNA form, the CDR3 reads TGCGCCAGCAGCTTTGGCCAATTGGAGGTGGCTGAAGCTTTCTTT. Variable domain in full (rest from reference TRBV5-1 and TRBJ1-1): KAGVTQTPRYLIKTRGQQVTLSCSPISGHRSVSWYQQTPGQGLQFLFEYFSETQRNKGNFPGRFSGRQFSNSRSEMNVSTLELGDSALYLCASSFGQLEVAEAFFGQGTRLTVV.

This clone showed up just a few times. The gene calls are TRBV5-6 and TRBJ1-2; no definite D call. The CDR3 is 13 amino acids. V shed 3 bases and J shed 6 bases, with 12 bases lying between them. The germline V gene encodes CDR1 SGHDT and CDR2 YYEEEE. The chain's CDR3 is CASSSTIGDGYTF. The CDR3 DNA reads TGTGCCAGCAGCTCCACCATCGGGGATGGCTACACCTTC. Supplemented by reference TRBV5-6 and TRBJ1-2, the full variable domain reads DAGVTQSPTHLIKTRGQQVTLRCSPKSGHDTVSWYQQALGQGPQFIFQYYEEEERQRGNFPDRFSGHQFPNYSSELNVNALLLGDSALYLCASSSTIGDGYTFGSGTRLTVV.

This chain links TRBV2 with TRBJ1-1; 7 nucleotides align to TRBD1. Trimming at V came to 4 bases and at J to 2 bases, leaving 7 bases not matched to a gene. The CDR3 loop spans 15 amino acids. The germline CDR1 and CDR2 sequences are SNHLY and FYNNEI. The CDR3 is CASSGFGTANTEAFF. The CDR3 nucleotides read TGTGCCAGCAGTGGATTCGGGACAGCAAACACTGAAGCTTTCTTT.

This chain joins TRBV18 and TRBJ2-5, with D perhaps matching TRBD1 (6 bases). Germline CDR1 is KGHSH and CDR2 is LQKENI. CDR3 size: 16 residues. Trimming left V 6 bases short and J 5 bases short, with 22 bases between. The CDR3 is CASSPRAKGTGETQYF. For the CDR3, the DNA is TGTGCCAGCTCTCCGAGAGCGAAGGGAACAGGGGAGACCCAGTACTTC.

The genes are TRBV15 and TRBJ2-7; no reliable D call. V lost 0 bases and J 3 bases, leaving 6 bases between the germline ends. This CDR3 comprises 13 residues. Germline CDR1 and CDR2: LNHNV and YYDKDF (reference sequence). The CDR3: CATSRESGYEQYF. CDR3 DNA: TGTGCCACCAGCAGAGAATCGGGCTACGAGCAGTACTTC.

This sequence joins TRBV5-4 and TRBJ1-2, with a tentative D call TRBD1 (5 bases). The germline CDR1 and CDR2 sequences are SGHNT and YYREEE (reference sequence). The CDR3 runs to 14 residues. V lost 0 bases and J 4 bases, leaving 10 bases between the germline ends. The CDR3 DNA reads TGTGCCAGCAGCTTGGATCGGGGACTCTATGGCTACACCTTC. Translating it yields CASSLDRGLYGYTF. Full variable domain (rest looked up from reference TRBV5-4 and TRBJ1-2): ETGVTQSPTHLIKTRGQQVTLRCSSQSGHNTVSWYQQALGQGPQFIFQYYREEENGRGNFPPRFSGLQFPNYSSELNVNALELDDSALYLCASSLDRGLYGYTFGSGTRLTVV.

The chain links TRBV2 to TRBJ2-5; 8 nucleotides align to TRBD2. The CDR3 covers 14 residues. Losses at the gene ends were 4 bases for V and 5 bases for J; bases not matched to a gene: 6. Germline V CDR1 and CDR2: SNHLY, FYNNEI. CDR3 in amino acids: CASSGLTSEETQYF. CDR3 DNA sequence: TGTGCCAGCAGTGGACTGACTAGCGAGGAGACCCAGTACTTC. Full variable domain (missing parts from reference TRBV2 and TRBJ2-5): EPEVTQTPSHQVTQMGQEVILRCVPISNHLYFYWYRQILGQKVEFLVSFYNNEISEKSEIFDDQFSVERPDGSNFTLKIRSTKLEDSAMYFCASSGLTSEETQYFGPGTRLLVL.

In this sample, this clone turned up a few times. The V call is TRBV13, the J call TRBJ1-1; D is unresolved. The CDR3 is 11 residues long. Germline CDR1 is PRHDT and CDR2 is FYEKMQ (reference sequence). V dropped 0 bases and J dropped 10 bases, with 6 bases sitting between them. For the CDR3, the DNA is TGTGCCAGCAGCTTAGGCGTCGGAGCTTTCTTT. This translates into CASSLGVGAFF.

The rearrangement joins TRBV6-6 to TRBJ1-2; D is undetermined. Per the germline V gene, CDR1 is MNHNY and CDR2 is SVGAGI (reference sequence). The CDR3 sequence is 15 residues long. V lost 0 bases and J lost 4, with 12 bases in between. Here the CDR3 reads CASSYSEGLGYGYTF. The CDR3 bases are TGTGCCAGCAGTTACTCGGAGGGTTTAGGCTATGGCTACACCTTC.

The chain employs TRBV2 and TRBJ2-2; 10 bases line up with TRBD2. The CDR3 spans 15 residues. V shed 6 bases, J shed 4 bases, and the junction held 5 bases outside the gene matches. Germline loops: CDR1 SNHLY, CDR2 FYNNEI. The CDR3 here is CASSAASGGTGELFF. The CDR3 DNA reads TGTGCCAGCAGCGCCGCTAGCGGGGGCACCGGGGAGCTGTTTTTT.

This rearrangement joins TRBV10-3 to TRBJ1-1, with a weak D call TRBD1 (6 bases). The CDR3 is 12 residues long. The V end was cut by 4 bases, the J end by 5 bases, with 8 bases between. Germline assignment: CDR1 ENHRY and CDR2 SYGVKD. CDR3 protein: CAISVQGTEAFF. The CDR3 DNA follows: TGTGCCATCAGTGTACAGGGTACTGAAGCTTTCTTT.

In its sample, this clone was seen once. The chain joins TRBV5-1 to TRBJ2-5; D is possibly TRBD2 (5 bases). CDR1 and CDR2 (germline): SGHRS, YFSETQ. The CDR3 is 14 amino acids. Trimming cost V 4 bases and J 1 base, with 11 bases left between them. CDR3 sequence: CASSPAGIQETQYF. The CDR3 coding sequence is TGCGCCAGCAGCCCGGCCGGGATCCAAGAGACCCAGTACTTC. The whole variable domain, remainder taken from reference TRBV5-1 and TRBJ2-5, is KAGVTQTPRYLIKTRGQQVTLSCSPISGHRSVSWYQQTPGQGLQFLFEYFSETQRNKGNFPGRFSGRQFSNSRSEMNVSTLELGDSALYLCASSPAGIQETQYFGPGTRLLVL.

The table lists this clone with a few counts. The sample has other DNA sequences that encode this CDR3 too. The gene calls are TRBV4-2 and TRBJ2-3, with D perhaps matching TRBD2 (6 bases). CDR3 length: 14 amino acids. V lost 4 bases to trimming and J lost 2 bases, with 10 bases between them. Germline V CDR1 and CDR2: LGHNA, YNFKEQ. CDR3 region: CASSPRDFTDTQYF. The CDR3 DNA sequence: TGTGCCAGCAGCCCCCGGGACTTCACAGATACGCAGTATTTT.

The rearrangement joins TRBV9 to TRBJ2-1; 7 positions match TRBD2. Unmatched junction bases numbered 4, after V lost 0 bases and J lost 1 base. Germline V gives CDR1 SGDLS, CDR2 YYNGEE. This CDR3 has 16 amino acids. In nucleotides, the CDR3 is TGTGCCAGCAGCGTAGCCGGGCGGGGGTCCTACAATGAGCAGTTCTTC. Amino acids: CASSVAGRGSYNEQFF.

This clone was counted a single time. CDR3 nucleotides: TGTGCCTGGGTGGACAGGCCCTATGGCTACACCTTC. It yields the protein CAWVDRPYGYTF. The genes are TRBV30 and TRBJ1-2; 7 positions match TRBD1. V trimming: 5 bases; J trimming: 4 bases; junction bases outside the gene matches: 4. The CDR3 loop spans 12 amino acids. The germline V gene has CDR1 GTSNPN and CDR2 SVGIG (reference sequence). Complete variable domain (other parts from reference TRBV30 and TRBJ1-2): SQTIHQWPATLVQPVGSPLSLECTVEGTSNPNLYWYRQAAGRGLQLLFYSVGIGQISSEVPQNLSASRPQDRQFILSSKKLLLSDSGFYLCAWVDRPYGYTFGSGTRLTVV.